These 32 T cell receptor beta chains came from one sample sequenced in a study of blood T cell repertoires in COVID-19 (TCRdb year 2020). The method behind the library was the immunoSEQ multiplex PCR assay. TCRdb stores this immuneACCESS table with in-frame sequences only. Part of the clones is absent; in the studies checked, under half of the shortfall reflects unresolved V genes, and no reason is known for the rest. The sample yields some 260,000 clones; about 87% were counted once. Clones ranked in the top ten supply about 10% of the sample. The sequenced material came from peripheral blood. Receptor source: an older woman with COVID-19, enrolled during active disease.

V gene TRBV18 combines with J gene TRBJ2-2, with 7 bases aligning to TRBD1. CDR1 and CDR2 from the germline V gene are KGHSH and LQKENI. V dropped 1 base and J dropped 2; count of bases not matched to a gene: 4. This CDR3 spans 16 amino acids. The CDR3 nucleotides are TGTGCCAGCTCACCACTAAGGGACAGAAACACCGGGGAGCTGTTTTTT. Its translation is CASSPLRDRNTGELFF.

The gene calls are TRBV3-1 (or the pseudogene TRBV3-2) and TRBJ2-7; D is unresolved. This CDR3 region has 13 residues. Germline loops: CDR1 LGHDT, CDR2 YNNKEL (reference sequence). With 2 bases removed from V and 5 bases from J, the gap between germline ends came to 10 bases. The CDR3, as DNA: TGTGCCAGCAGCCAAACCCGTGGCAACGAGCAGTACTTC. This sequence encodes CASSQTRGNEQYF.

About this clone itself: The sample has other DNA sequences that encode this CDR3 too. The CDR3 loop reads CASSLAGNTEAFF. The CDR3 bases are TGTGCCAGCAGCTTGGCAGGGAACACTGAAGCTTTCTTT. The chain links TRBV5-4 to TRBJ1-1; D unclear. The CDR3 runs to 13 residues. V was shortened by 0 bases and J by 1 base, with 4 bases between the two germline ends. Germline CDR1 is SGHNT and CDR2 is YYREEE (reference sequence).

The gene calls are TRBV19 and TRBJ2-5, with D possibly TRBD1 on 6 matching bases. Looked up from germline, CDR1 is LNHDA and CDR2 is SQIVND (reference sequence). Trimming removed 4 bases at V and 2 bases at J, with 8 bases between. This CDR3 has 13 amino acids. The CDR3 DNA sequence: TGTGCCAGTAGTACGAGGGGGCAAGAGACCCAGTACTTC. Protein product: CASSTRGQETQYF.

This chain uses TRBV5-5 with TRBJ2-1; perhaps TRBD2 as D (6 bases). V lost 6 bases to trimming and J lost 4 bases, with 11 bases between them. This CDR3 region has 13 residues. CDR1 is SGHKS and CDR2 is YYEKEE in the germline V gene (reference sequence). The CDR3 DNA reads as TGTGCCAGCAACTCGGGAGCATACAATGAGCAGTTCTTC. Its protein is CASNSGAYNEQFF.

This chain joins TRBV7-9 and TRBJ2-3; D ambiguous. The germline gives CDR1 SEHNR, CDR2 FQNEAQ (reference sequence). The CDR3 is made up of 16 amino acids. Trimming pared 5 bases from V and 0 bases from J, leaving 15 bases between. Written as DNA, the CDR3 is TGTGCCAGCAGCCCAACTGCTGCGTATAGCACAGATACGCAGTATTTT. It translates to CASSPTAAYSTDTQYF.

The chain recombines TRBV27 with TRBJ2-7; 13 nucleotides match TRBD2. V lost 4 bases and J lost 2; bases outside the gene matches: 11. This CDR3 is built from 18 residues. From germline, CDR1 is MNHEY and CDR2 SMNVEV (reference sequence). CDR3 loop: CASSSLGTSGIPPYEQYF. Here the CDR3 DNA reads TGTGCCAGCAGTTCCCTCGGGACTAGCGGGATTCCACCCTACGAGCAGTACTTC.

CDR3 protein: CASSQIAGRADTQYF. The DNA of the CDR3 is TGTGCCAGCAGCCAAATAGCGGGACGGGCAGATACGCAGTATTTT. The chain has TRBV14 and TRBJ2-3, with 8 bases that match TRBD2. Germline trimming cut 2 bases from V and 4 bases from J; bases unmatched to any gene: 5. Germline CDR1 SGHDN, CDR2 FVKESK. This CDR3 comprises 15 residues.

A single count supports this clone. In nucleotides, the CDR3 is TGTGCCAGCAGCAGAAAATTGGGCAATGAAAAACTGTTTTTT. This codes for CASSRKLGNEKLFF. The rearrangement joins TRBV9 to TRBJ1-4; D unresolved. The CDR3 length is 14 residues. Per germline, CDR1 SGDLS and CDR2 YYNGEE. V lost 4 bases to trimming and J lost 5 bases, with 12 bases between them.

The chain has TRBV30 and TRBJ1-2, with 7 positions matching TRBD1. The germline V gene encodes CDR1 GTSNPN and CDR2 SVGIG (reference sequence). This CDR3 is 13 amino acids long. J gave up 5 bases and V 3 bases, and 6 bases lay outside the gene matches. This CDR3 is CAWRAQGWYGYTF. DNA for the CDR3: TGTGCCTGGAGGGCACAGGGGTGGTATGGCTACACCTTC.

The chain couples TRBV11-3 to TRBJ1-4; tentatively, D is TRBD1 (6 bases). The germline CDR1 and CDR2 sequences are SGHNT and YENEEA. The CDR3 is 16 amino acids. Trimming shortened V by 5 bases and J by 4 bases, and 17 bases separated the two germline ends. The DNA of the CDR3 is TGTGCCAGCAGCCCCCGCCAGGGGAAGAGTAATGAAAAACTGTTTTTT. It specifies CASSPRQGKSNEKLFF.

This clone was observed a few times. The genes are TRBV9 and TRBJ1-5, with no clear D. V gave up 3 bases and J gave up 0 bases, with 7 bases separating them. Germline CDR1 SGDLS, CDR2 YYNGEE. CDR3 length: 14 residues. The CDR3 loop is CASSALNSNQPQHF. CDR3 nucleotide sequence: TGTGCCAGCAGCGCACTTAATAGCAATCAGCCCCAGCATTTT. Supplemented by reference TRBV9 and TRBJ1-5, the full variable domain reads DSGVTQTPKHLITATGQRVTLRCSPRSGDLSVYWYQQSLDQGLQFLIQYYNGEERAKGNILERFSAQQFPDLHSELNLSSLELGDSALYFCASSALNSNQPQHFGDGTRLSIL.

Note on this clone: The sample holds other DNA sequences that translate to the same CDR3. This chain joins TRBV19 and TRBJ1-5; D perhaps matches TRBD1 (6 bases). Trimming shortened V by 4 bases and J by 1 base, and 8 bases separated the two germline ends. The CDR3 spans 14 residues. The germline gives CDR1 LNHDA, CDR2 SQIVND (reference sequence). In DNA, the CDR3 is TGTGCCAGTAGTACTACAGGGAGCAATCAGCCCCAGCATTTT. Its translation is CASSTTGSNQPQHF.

The V gene is TRBV6-5, the J gene TRBJ1-2; no definite D call. Trimming took 6 bases from V and 0 from J, leaving 5 bases between them. The germline V gene has CDR1 MNHEY and CDR2 SVGAGI. This CDR3 comprises 12 residues. This chain's CDR3 is CASRIANYGYTF. The DNA of the CDR3 is TGTGCCAGCAGGATAGCTAACTATGGCTACACCTTC.

The rearrangement uses TRBV29-1 and TRBJ2-5; unclear D gene. V lost 3 bases, J lost 3 bases, and 8 bases lay in between. The germline gives CDR1 SQVTM, CDR2 ANQGSEA. The CDR3 sequence is 12 residues long. The CDR3 loop is CSVEGGEETQYF. CDR3 sequence (DNA): TGCAGCGTTGAGGGTGGAGAAGAGACCCAGTACTTC.

This chain connects TRBV6-2 or TRBV6-3 to TRBJ2-2; 9 nucleotides line up with TRBD2. The germline gives CDR1 MNHEY, CDR2 SVGEGT. The CDR3 consists of 15 residues. Losses at the gene ends were 4 bases for V and 4 bases for J; bases not matched to a gene: 4. The CDR3 is CASSLAGVGTGELFF. CDR3 DNA sequence: TGTGCCAGCAGTTTAGCGGGAGTGGGCACCGGGGAGCTGTTTTTT.

This clone was seen only a few times. The chain has TRBV5-4 and TRBJ2-7; the match to TRBD1 covers 7 bases. CDR1 SGHNT and CDR2 YYREEE come from the germline V gene (reference sequence). This CDR3 region has 14 residues. With 4 bases clipped from V and 5 bases from J, the junction kept 9 bases outside the gene matches. In DNA form, the CDR3 reads TGTGCCAGCAGCCTAGGACAGGCTCTCGACGAGCAGTACTTC. It yields the protein CASSLGQALDEQYF.

V usage is TRBV6-5 and J usage is TRBJ2-7; 10 bases fit TRBD2. This CDR3 is built from 14 residues. Germline CDR1 and CDR2: MNHEY and SVGAGI. J was trimmed by 3 bases and V by 6 bases; bases with no gene match: 5. The CDR3 nucleotides read TGTGCCAGCAGAATACTAGCGGGGAACTACGAGCAGTACTTC. This gives the protein CASRILAGNYEQYF.

This sequence joins TRBV7-3 and TRBJ2-3; maybe TRBD2 (5 bases). With 8 bases removed from V and 2 bases from J, the gap between germline ends came to 11 bases. The CDR3 runs to 13 residues. Germline loops: CDR1 SGHTA, CDR2 FQGTGA. The CDR3 coding sequence is TGTGCCAGCGCTCGGGGAGACACAGATACGCAGTATTTT. It translates to CASARGDTDTQYF.

The genes are TRBV5-1 and TRBJ2-1, with 7 bases identical to TRBD1. V lost 0 bases to trimming and J lost 2 bases; unmatched junction nucleotides: 5. CDR3 length: 16 residues. Germline V gene lookup returns CDR1 SGHRS and CDR2 YFSETQ. In nucleotides, the CDR3 is TGCGCCAGCAGCTTGGTTTTGCAGGGGGCCTACAATGAGCAGTTCTTC. This codes for CASSLVLQGAYNEQFF.

The chain recombines TRBV19 with TRBJ2-7; 7 nucleotides align to TRBD2. Looked up from germline, CDR1 is LNHDA and CDR2 is SQIVND (reference sequence). This CDR3 is 14 amino acids long. V dropped 11 bases and J dropped 1; count of bases not matched to a gene: 11. The CDR3 DNA is TGTGCCGGGGATGGGCTAGCGGCTTCCTACGAGCAGTACTTC. It is translated as CAGDGLAASYEQYF.

This chain joins TRBV10-1 and TRBJ2-7; possible D gene TRBD2, 5 bases. The V end was cut by 8 bases, the J end by 6 bases, with 23 bases between. Germline lookup yields CDR1 WNHNN and CDR2 SYGVQD (reference sequence). This CDR3 contains 15 residues. CDR3 nucleotide sequence: TGCGCCAGCGGAGGACCCCGGACTCAATTGTTCGAGCAGTACTTC. The encoded protein is CASGGPRTQLFEQYF.

The chain joins TRBV28 to TRBJ1-2; unclear D gene. Germline V gene lookup returns CDR1 MDHEN and CDR2 SYDVKM. Trimming pared 2 bases from V and 4 bases from J, leaving 11 bases between. CDR3 length: 14 residues. Here the CDR3 reads CASSLISTSYGYTF. The CDR3 DNA follows: TGTGCCAGCAGTTTAATATCAACCAGCTATGGCTACACCTTC.

The rearrangement uses TRBV3-1 (or the pseudogene TRBV3-2) and TRBJ2-1, with 10 bases aligning to TRBD1. The germline V gene has CDR1 LGHDT and CDR2 YNNKEL (reference sequence). V gave up 4 bases and J gave up 7 bases; unmatched junction bases: 7. CDR3 size: 15 residues. This chain's CDR3 is CASSLLGTGVNEQFF. CDR3 sequence (DNA): TGTGCCAGCAGCCTGCTGGGGACAGGGGTGAATGAGCAGTTCTTC.

The J gene is TRBJ2-1, the V gene TRBV19, with 7 nucleotides matching TRBD2. Germline V gives CDR1 LNHDA, CDR2 SQIVND (reference sequence). V lost 3 bases to trimming and J lost 1 base; unmatched junction nucleotides: 9. The CDR3 contains 17 residues. The CDR3 here is CASSIGALAESYNEQFF. The CDR3 region has the DNA TGTGCCAGTAGTATCGGGGCCCTAGCGGAGTCCTACAATGAGCAGTTCTTC.

The V and J genes are TRBV6-5 and TRBJ2-1, with 8 bases matching TRBD1. V shed 4 bases and J 3 bases; nucleotides not matched to a gene: 5. There are 15 residues in the CDR3. CDR1 and CDR2 from the germline V gene are MNHEY and SVGAGI. The CDR3 sequence: CASSFDRGGYNEQFF. The CDR3 coding sequence is TGTGCCAGCAGTTTCGACAGGGGTGGCTACAATGAGCAGTTCTTC.

This clone was found once. V and J are TRBV19 and TRBJ2-7; 10 positions agree with TRBD1. CDR3 length equals 15 residues. Germline assignment: CDR1 LNHDA and CDR2 SQIVND (reference sequence). Trimming cost V 6 bases and J 0 bases; bases outside gene matches: 5. The CDR3 is CASSQGQGSSYEQYF. The DNA of the CDR3 is TGTGCCAGTAGCCAGGGACAGGGGAGCTCCTACGAGCAGTACTTC. Variable domain in full (rest from reference TRBV19 and TRBJ2-7): DGGITQSPKYLFRKEGQNVTLSCEQNLNHDAMYWYRQDPGQGLRLIYYSQIVNDFQKGDIAEGYSVSREKKESFPLTVTSAQKNPTAFYLCASSQGQGSSYEQYFGPGTRLTVT.

In regard to this clone: Within the sample, other DNA sequences also encode this same CDR3. This chain uses TRBV6-5 with TRBJ1-2, with D possibly being TRBD1 (6 bases). Trimming took 6 bases from V and 1 from J, leaving 9 bases between them. CDR1 MNHEY and CDR2 SVGAGI come from the germline V gene. The CDR3 sequence is 13 residues long. The CDR3 DNA follows: TGTGCCAGCAGACGGACAGTTAACTATGGCTACACCTTC. This translates into CASRRTVNYGYTF.

The genes are TRBV30 and TRBJ1-3; a possible D gene is TRBD1 (5 bases). Trimming removed 2 bases at V and 4 bases at J, with 12 bases between. Per the germline V gene, CDR1 is GTSNPN and CDR2 is SVGIG (reference sequence). The CDR3 extends over 14 amino acids. This CDR3 reads CAWSLGTLGNTIYF. In DNA, the CDR3 is TGTGCCTGGAGTTTGGGGACTTTAGGAAACACCATATATTTT.

This chain joins TRBV3-1 (or the pseudogene TRBV3-2) and TRBJ1-4, with D possibly matching TRBD1 (6 bases). Trimming left V 2 bases short and J 0 bases short, with 10 bases between. Germline CDR1 LGHDT, CDR2 YNNKEL (reference sequence). This CDR3 has 16 amino acids. The CDR3 DNA reads as TGTGCCAGCAGCCAATATACAGGGTCAACTAATGAAAAACTGTTTTTT. It specifies CASSQYTGSTNEKLFF.

The chain links TRBV6-4 to TRBJ2-1; tentative D call: TRBD2 (6 bases). CDR1 and CDR2 (germline): MRHNA, SNTAGT. This CDR3 is 15 amino acids long. Trimming took 6 bases from V and 0 from J, leaving 12 bases between them. This CDR3 reads CASRQAGSSYNEQFF. As DNA, the CDR3 is TGTGCCAGCAGACAGGCCGGGAGCTCCTACAATGAGCAGTTCTTC.

The J gene is TRBJ1-5, the V gene TRBV28, with a weak D call TRBD1 (6 bases). V lost 6 bases, J lost 2 bases, and 14 bases lay in between. Germline V lookup: CDR1 MDHEN, CDR2 SYDVKM. The CDR3 length is 15 residues. The DNA of the CDR3 is TGTGCCAGCAGGGTGACAGGAGCGGGCAATCAGCCCCAGCATTTT. Its protein is CASRVTGAGNQPQHF.